What follows are 26 T cell receptor beta chains derived from one specimen sequenced in a study of tumor-infiltrating lymphocytes in localized non-small cell lung cancer. Profiling relied on immunoSEQ multiplex PCR, and the TCRdb table lists in-frame clones only, not all of them. The sample has about 16,000 clones, approximately 80% seen once. The sequenced sample consisted of lung tumor tissue. All receptors derive from a human donor with non-small cell lung cancer.

The chain links TRBV6-1 to TRBJ2-7, with 8 nucleotides matching TRBD2. Germline loops: CDR1 MNHNS, CDR2 SASEGT. The CDR3 has 14 residues. V lost 7 bases and J lost 3; bases outside the gene matches: 8. For the CDR3, the DNA is TGTGCCAGCACTAGAGGACTAGCTATCTACGAGCAGTACTTC. This encodes CASTRGLAIYEQYF.

The gene calls are TRBV7-3 and TRBJ2-2; 7 nucleotides match TRBD2. The V gene's germline CDR1 is SGHTA and CDR2 FQGTGA. The CDR3 has 15 amino acids. V was clipped by 6 bases and J by 1 base; unmatched bases: 5. The CDR3 here is CASSPQRGNTGELFF. CDR3 DNA: TGTGCCAGCAGTCCTCAGCGGGGGAACACCGGGGAGCTGTTTTTT.

The CDR3 sequence: CASSDRNTGELFF. The CDR3 DNA reads TGTGCCAGCAGCGACAGGAACACCGGGGAGCTGTTTTTT. The rearrangement joins TRBV6-1 to TRBJ2-2; tentatively, D is TRBD1 (5 bases). The CDR3 consists of 13 residues. Between the trimmed V and J ends, which lost 6 bases and 1 base, there was a span of 6 bases. Looked up from germline, CDR1 is MNHNS and CDR2 is SASEGT.

This clone is judged medium-sized. V gene TRBV6-5 combines with J gene TRBJ2-7; D may be TRBD2 (5 bases). Germline V gene sequence: CDR1 MNHEY, CDR2 SVGAGI. Trimming pared 6 bases from V and 5 bases from J, leaving 14 bases between. This CDR3 spans 13 amino acids. The CDR3 DNA reads as TGTGCCAGCAGGCCGAAGCGGCTCCACGAGCAGTACTTC. This encodes CASRPKRLHEQYF.

The chain recombines TRBV4-2 with TRBJ2-2; TRBD1 aligns across 7 bases. Trimming cost V 1 base and J 1 base; bases outside gene matches: 3. Looked up from germline, CDR1 is LGHNA and CDR2 is YNFKEQ. This CDR3 contains 16 residues. This CDR3 is CASSQGDRKNTGELFF. As DNA, the CDR3 is TGTGCCAGCAGCCAAGGGGACAGAAAGAACACCGGGGAGCTGTTTTTT.

In this sample, this clone turned up a few times. The chain recombines TRBV10-3 with TRBJ1-2; 8 bases are shared with TRBD1. CDR1 and CDR2 (germline): ENHRY, SYGVKD. The length of the CDR3 is 13 residues. The trim removed 6 bases at V and 4 bases at J, leaving 4 bases unmatched. CDR3 DNA: TGTGCCATCAGCACCGGGACAGGCTATGGCTACACCTTC. Translation: CAISTGTGYGYTF.

The CDR3 coding sequence is TGCGCCAGCAGCCAAGAATTCCCGGGACAGTCCAATGAGCAGTTCTTC. Protein: CASSQEFPGQSNEQFF. This chain connects TRBV4-3 to TRBJ2-1; TRBD1 matches at 7 bases. V lost 0 bases and J lost 6; bases outside the gene matches: 8. The CDR3 has 16 residues. The germline V gene encodes CDR1 LGHNA and CDR2 YSLEER.

V gene TRBV11-1 combines with J gene TRBJ2-6; D may be TRBD1 or TRBD2 (7 bases each). V gave up 5 bases and J gave up 4 bases, with 15 bases separating them. The V gene's germline CDR1 is SGHAT and CDR2 FQDESV (reference sequence). The CDR3 spans 16 residues. Written as DNA, the CDR3 is TGTGCCAGCAGCCTCGGGGGGACAGCCGGGGCCAACGTCCTGACTTTC. Encoded protein: CASSLGGTAGANVLTF.

The chain is built from TRBV7-8 and TRBJ1-1; a possible D gene is TRBD1 (6 bases). CDR1 SGHVS and CDR2 FQNEAQ come from the germline V gene. The V end lost 2 bases, the J end lost 5 bases, and 12 bases lay between the germline ends. The CDR3 loop spans 14 amino acids. DNA of the CDR3: TGTGCCAGCAGCTTACCGGGTAGGGGGACTGAAGCTTTCTTT. It encodes CASSLPGRGTEAFF. The variable domain in full, with the rest retrieved from reference TRBV7-8 and TRBJ1-1, is GAGVSQSPRYKVAKRGQDVALRCDPISGHVSLFWYQQALGQGPEFLTYFQNEAQLDKSGLPSDRFFAERPEGSVSTLKIQRTQQEDSAVYLCASSLPGRGTEAFFGQGTRLTVV.

The J gene is TRBJ2-7, the V gene TRBV28, with 13 nucleotides matching TRBD2. The CDR3 has 15 residues. After removal of 8 bases from V and 0 bases from J, the junction contained 4 bases not matched to a gene. The germline V gene has CDR1 MDHEN and CDR2 SYDVKM. The CDR3 DNA follows: TGTGCCAGCTCCAGGACTAGCGGGAGCTCCTACGAGCAGTACTTC. It translates to CASSRTSGSSYEQYF.

V and J are TRBV7-2 and TRBJ1-6, with 9 bases lining up with TRBD1. V lost 2 bases and J lost 7; bases outside the gene matches: 9. Germline CDR1 SGHTA, CDR2 FQGNSA. CDR3 length equals 17 residues. The CDR3 sequence: CASSLHRAGTGNSPLHF. The DNA of the CDR3 is TGTGCCAGCAGCTTACATAGGGCCGGGACAGGGAATTCACCCCTCCACTTT.

V is TRBV18 and J is TRBJ2-5, with 8 bases identical to TRBD1. This CDR3 is built from 14 residues. The ends lost 9 bases at V and 3 bases at J; junction bases unmatched: 9. Germline V gene lookup returns CDR1 KGHSH and CDR2 LQKENI. The CDR3 is CASLMTGVEETQYF. Written as DNA, the CDR3 is TGTGCCAGTTTAATGACAGGGGTTGAAGAGACCCAGTACTTC.

This chain links TRBV5-5 with TRBJ2-5, with a tentative D call TRBD2 (6 bases). The CDR3 runs 16 residues. Germline V CDR1 and CDR2: SGHKS, YYEKEE (reference sequence). With 5 bases removed from V and 1 base from J, the gap between germline ends came to 18 bases. CDR3 sequence (DNA): TGTGCCAGCAGGGCGGGACTCCGATCGGGCCAAGAGACCCAGTACTTC. Residues: CASRAGLRSGQETQYF.

This clone was counted a few times. V and J are TRBV18 and TRBJ1-5, with D possibly TRBD1 on 5 matching bases. The V gene lost 6 bases and the J gene lost 3 bases, with 12 bases spanning the gap. Germline V gene data show CDR1 as KGHSH and CDR2 as LQKENI. This CDR3 contains 14 residues. The CDR3 DNA reads as TGTGCCAGCTCCCAGGGACTCTTCAATCAGCCCCAGCATTTT. Translated: CASSQGLFNQPQHF.

The chain recombines TRBV5-1 with TRBJ2-5; TRBD2 matches 8 bases. The CDR3 contains 14 residues. Germline assignment: CDR1 SGHRS and CDR2 YFSETQ. The ends lost 5 bases at V and 5 bases at J; junction bases unmatched: 8. The CDR3 protein is CASSSRGAGETQYF. The CDR3 bases are TGCGCCAGCAGTTCGCGGGGGGCCGGGGAGACCCAGTACTTC.

The CDR3 spells CASSQGQGNTDTQYF. DNA for the CDR3: TGCGCCAGCAGCCAAGGACAGGGTAACACAGATACGCAGTATTTT. The chain has TRBV4-3 and TRBJ2-3; 7 nucleotides align to TRBD1. Germline values: CDR1 LGHNA, CDR2 YSLEER. Germline trimming cut 1 base from V and 2 bases from J; bases unmatched to any gene: 3. The CDR3 loop spans 15 amino acids.

This clone is termed medium-sized. The V and J genes are TRBV9 and TRBJ1-1; no clear D. The CDR3 covers 15 residues. CDR1 and CDR2 (germline): SGDLS, YYNGEE. V was pared by 0 bases and J by 6 bases, with 15 bases between. The CDR3 region is CASSVGVGLFAEAFF. The DNA for the CDR3 is TGTGCCAGCAGCGTAGGGGTAGGGTTGTTCGCTGAAGCTTTCTTT.

This chain joins TRBV4-2 and TRBJ2-7; TRBD1 matches 7 bases. This CDR3 has 19 amino acids. Germline trimming cut 0 bases from V and 7 bases from J; bases unmatched to any gene: 21. Germline V lookup: CDR1 LGHNA, CDR2 YNFKEQ. CDR3 coding DNA: TGTGCCAGCAGCCAAGATCTCCCGTCATACAACAGGGGTGGGTTGGAGCAGTACTTC. It yields the protein CASSQDLPSYNRGGLEQYF.

This clone was counted once. The chain recombines TRBV4-2 with TRBJ2-7; D perhaps matches TRBD2 (5 bases). V lost 4 bases, J lost 6 bases, and 19 bases lay in between. The CDR3 contains 15 residues. CDR1 LGHNA and CDR2 YNFKEQ come from the germline V gene. CDR3 region: CASSPLTGSRGEQYF. In nucleotides, the CDR3 is TGTGCCAGCAGCCCTCTTACGGGATCCCGGGGCGAGCAGTACTTC.

This chain connects TRBV4-2 to TRBJ1-6; 9 bases line up with TRBD1. CDR1 and CDR2 (germline): LGHNA, YNFKEQ. There are 16 residues in the CDR3. J gave up 6 bases and V 2 bases, and 5 bases lay outside the gene matches. The CDR3 nucleotides read TGTGCCAGCAGCCAACAACAGGGGGCGGGTAATTCACCCCTCCACTTT. This gives the protein CASSQQQGAGNSPLHF.

The chain recombines TRBV6-5 with TRBJ2-3, with no clear D. The V gene's germline CDR1 is MNHEY and CDR2 SVGAGI. Trimming shortened V by 6 bases and J by 4 bases, and 11 bases separated the two germline ends. The CDR3 length is 13 residues. The CDR3 region is CASRRRPADTQYF. CDR3 coding DNA: TGTGCCAGCAGGAGACGGCCGGCAGATACGCAGTATTTT.

The chain recombines TRBV10-3 with TRBJ1-1; D is ambiguous. The CDR3 is 16 residues long. Germline CDR1 reads ENHRY; CDR2 reads SYGVKD. Trimming removed 1 base at V and 4 bases at J, with 16 bases between. This CDR3 is CAISEYTEGMGTEAFF. The CDR3 region has the DNA TGTGCCATCAGTGAGTATACGGAGGGAATGGGCACTGAAGCTTTCTTT.

This clone was seen once. This rearrangement joins TRBV10-3 to TRBJ2-7, with 11 bases identical to TRBD2. The CDR3 is 15 amino acids. V shed 3 bases and J 2 bases; nucleotides not matched to a gene: 3. CDR1 and CDR2 (germline): ENHRY, SYGVKD. The CDR3 sequence: CAISELAGAPYEQYF. CDR3 nucleotide sequence: TGTGCCATCAGTGAACTAGCGGGGGCCCCCTACGAGCAGTACTTC.

This chain joins TRBV7-3 and TRBJ2-7; D is possibly TRBD2 (5 bases). This CDR3 is built from 15 residues. Germline-derived CDR1 and CDR2 are SGHTA and FQGTGA. Trimming left V 5 bases short and J 3 bases short, with 17 bases between. The CDR3 nucleotides are TGTGCCAGCAGCCAAGACCGGGGAGCATACTACGAGCAGTACTTC. It is translated as CASSQDRGAYYEQYF.

This clone has a single count. The rearrangement joins TRBV7-2 to TRBJ2-7; D could derive from TRBD1 or TRBD2 (5 bases each). The CDR3 is made up of 15 amino acids. Trimming removed 3 bases at V and 1 base at J, with 13 bases between. Germline V gene lookup returns CDR1 SGHTA and CDR2 FQGNSA. The CDR3 region is CASSLGSGQSYEQYF. The CDR3 region has the DNA TGTGCCAGCAGCTTGGGCAGCGGACAATCCTACGAGCAGTACTTC.

This chain joins TRBV9 and TRBJ2-2; TRBD2 aligns across 8 bases. Germline trimming cut 0 bases from V and 8 bases from J; bases unmatched to any gene: 6. This CDR3 comprises 15 residues. Looked up from germline, CDR1 is SGDLS and CDR2 is YYNGEE. The CDR3 is CASSVVAGPSGELFF. CDR3 coding DNA: TGTGCCAGCAGCGTAGTAGCGGGGCCCTCTGGGGAGCTGTTTTTT.